A selection of T cell receptor beta chains follows, all from one sample in a study of OX40 agonist ivuxolimab in advanced cancers. This table comes from immunoSEQ multiplex PCR, and its TCRdb copy is limited to in-frame clones, with some not included. The sample lists approximately 73,000 clones; approximately 90% were seen once. The starting material was CD4+ or CD8+ T cells sorted from blood, obtained in a trial of the OX40 agonist ivuxolimab. Receptors were obtained from an adult with an advanced solid tumor such as melanoma, head and neck, liver or kidney cancer. Both conserved end residues are part of each CDR3. Each record gives: J gene, D gene, V gene, clone size, CDR3 DNA, CDR3 protein. D genes are given only for firm matches. Expanded clones are given a class, and other clones once, few, many or no size at all.

TRBJ1-5 | TRBD1 | TRBV30 | - | TGTGCCTGGAGTTTGGGGACAGGTAGCAATCAGCCCCAGCATTTT | CAWSLGTGSNQPQHF
TRBJ2-2 | - | TRBV6-5 | once | TGTGCCAGCAGTTACCGGTCCGGGGAGCTGTTTTTT | CASSYRSGELFF
TRBJ2-7 | - | TRBV11-2 | - | TGTGCCAGCACTCGCACTGTGGGCGAGCAGTACTTC | CASTRTVGEQYF
TRBJ1-6 | - | TRBV27 | - | TGTGCCAGCAGTGCCACAGGGACGGGTAATTCACCCCTCCACTTT | CASSATGTGNSPLHF
TRBJ2-5 | - | TRBV19 | - | TGTGCCAGTAAACAGGGCTCAGGAGAGACCCAGTACTTC | CASKQGSGETQYF
TRBJ2-3 | - | TRBV4-1 | - | TGCGCCAGCAGCTTTACTAGTCAGAGCACAGATACGCAGTATTTT | CASSFTSQSTDTQYF
TRBJ2-3 | TRBD2 | TRBV6-6 | - | TGTGCCAGCACCCAAAGTTTCCTAGCGGGTAATACGCAGTATTTT | CASTQSFLAGNTQYF
TRBJ2-7 | - | TRBV28 | - | TGTGCCAGTGCCTTGGGATACGAGCAGTACTTC | CASALGYEQYF
TRBJ1-1 | - | TRBV12-2 | - | TGTGCAAGTCGCGCCCAGGCGGATCTGAACACTGAAGCTTTCTTT | CASRAQADLNTEAFF
TRBJ2-3 | TRBD2 | TRBV11-3 | - | TGTGCCAGCAGCCTACTCGGGGGGGCAGATACGCAGTATTTT | CASSLLGGADTQYF
TRBJ1-4 | TRBD1 | TRBV15 | - | TGTGCCACCAGCAGAAGGACAGGAGCAACTAATGAAAAACTGTTTTTT | CATSRRTGATNEKLFF
TRBJ2-2 | - | TRBV19 | - | TGTGCCTCAAGGGGCAGGTCCACCGGGGAGCTGTTTTTT | CASRGRSTGELFF
TRBJ1-5 | - | TRBV19 | - | TGTGCCAGTAGTATAAGTCAGGGTCCCCAGCCCCAGCATTTT | CASSISQGPQPQHF
TRBJ2-1 | - | TRBV18 | - | TGTGCCAGCTCACCAGGGAGCGGCCCCTACAATGAGCAGTTCTTC | CASSPGSGPYNEQFF
TRBJ1-1 | - | TRBV19 | - | TGTGCCAGTAGTATAGACAGGAACACTGAAGCTTTCTTT | CASSIDRNTEAFF